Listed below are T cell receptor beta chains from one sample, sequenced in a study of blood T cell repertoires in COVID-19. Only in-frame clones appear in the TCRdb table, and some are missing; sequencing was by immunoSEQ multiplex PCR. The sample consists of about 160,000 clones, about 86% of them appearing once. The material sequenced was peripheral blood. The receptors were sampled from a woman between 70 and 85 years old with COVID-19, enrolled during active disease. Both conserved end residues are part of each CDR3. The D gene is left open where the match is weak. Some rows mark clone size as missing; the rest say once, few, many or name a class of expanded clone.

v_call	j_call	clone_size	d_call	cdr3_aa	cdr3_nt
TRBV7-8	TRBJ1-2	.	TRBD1	CASSPHLPGQGAGGYTF	TGTGCCAGCAGCCCCCACCTCCCGGGACAGGGGGCGGGGGGCTACACCTTC
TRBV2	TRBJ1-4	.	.	CAGCAGFGEKLFF	TGTGCCGGATGTGCGGGCTTTGGTGAAAAACTGTTTTTT
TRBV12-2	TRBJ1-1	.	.	CASRPRTGVPENTEAFF	TGTGCAAGTCGCCCACGTACAGGGGTTCCAGAGAACACTGAAGCTTTCTTT
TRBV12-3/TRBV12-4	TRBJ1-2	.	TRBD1	CATPGQGAYGYTF	TGTGCCACCCCGGGACAGGGGGCTTATGGCTACACCTTC
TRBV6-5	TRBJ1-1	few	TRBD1	CASSYSRTGFRTEAFF	TGTGCCAGCAGTTACTCCCGGACAGGGTTTAGGACTGAAGCTTTCTTT
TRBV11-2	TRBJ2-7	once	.	CASSSLRREHEQYF	TGTGCCAGCAGCTCCCTCCGGAGGGAACACGAGCAGTACTTC
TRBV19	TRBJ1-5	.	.	CASSVNREGNQPQHF	TGTGCCAGTAGTGTTAACCGGGAGGGCAATCAGCCCCAGCATTTT
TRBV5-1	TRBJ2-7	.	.	CASSLFWQGSPYEQYF	TGCGCCAGCAGCTTATTTTGGCAGGGGTCCCCCTACGAGCAGTACTTC
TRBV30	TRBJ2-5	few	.	CAWSQIQETQYF	TGTGCCTGGAGTCAAATCCAAGAGACCCAGTACTTC
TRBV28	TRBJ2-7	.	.	CASSPPNWGNEQYF	TGTGCCAGCAGTCCCCCGAATTGGGGCAACGAGCAGTACTTC
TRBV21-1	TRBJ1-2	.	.	CASTTGGVFYGYTF	TGTGCCAGCACCACAGGGGGAGTCTTTTATGGCTACACCTTC
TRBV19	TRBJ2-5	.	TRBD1	CASSIPRQGGFQETQYF	TGTGCCAGTAGTATCCCCAGACAGGGGGGGTTCCAAGAGACCCAGTACTTC
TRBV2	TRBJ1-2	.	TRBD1	CASTRGQGVHGYTF	TGTGCCAGCACGAGGGGACAGGGAGTTCATGGCTACACCTTC
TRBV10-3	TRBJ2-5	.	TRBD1	CAIQDREETQYF	TGTGCCATACAGGACAGGGAAGAGACCCAGTACTTC
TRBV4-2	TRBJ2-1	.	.	CASSQVSGKGEQFF	TGTGCCAGCAGCCAAGTGTCAGGGAAAGGTGAGCAGTTCTTC
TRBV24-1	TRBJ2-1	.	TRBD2	CATSDSAVTSGGHYNEQFF	TGTGCCACCAGTGATTCCGCCGTTACTAGCGGGGGCCACTACAATGAGCAGTTCTTC
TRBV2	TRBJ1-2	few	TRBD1	CASSESGTALYGYTF	TGTGCCAGCAGTGAATCCGGGACAGCCCTATATGGCTACACCTTC